The present T cell receptor beta chain was sequenced within a study of shared clonotypes between healthy human individuals. This clone showed up just once. The V gene lost 3 bases and the J gene lost 0 bases, with 3 bases spanning the gap. The CDR3 spans 13 residues. Germline V gene lookup returns CDR1 LNHDA and CDR2 SQIVND (reference sequence). Assay used: immunoSEQ multiplex PCR; TCRdb lists only in-frame clones, some missing. The table records about 710,000 clones, about two thirds of them present only once. The sample consisted of memory CD4+ T cells sorted from blood. Subset denoted: CD45RA-negative fraction. This chain connects TRBV19 to TRBJ1-3, with no clear D. This TCR derives from a woman aged 30 to 39 in good health. The CDR3 sequence is CASSIDSGNTIYF. CDR3 nucleotides: TGTGCCAGTAGTATTGACTCTGGAAACACCATATATTTT.